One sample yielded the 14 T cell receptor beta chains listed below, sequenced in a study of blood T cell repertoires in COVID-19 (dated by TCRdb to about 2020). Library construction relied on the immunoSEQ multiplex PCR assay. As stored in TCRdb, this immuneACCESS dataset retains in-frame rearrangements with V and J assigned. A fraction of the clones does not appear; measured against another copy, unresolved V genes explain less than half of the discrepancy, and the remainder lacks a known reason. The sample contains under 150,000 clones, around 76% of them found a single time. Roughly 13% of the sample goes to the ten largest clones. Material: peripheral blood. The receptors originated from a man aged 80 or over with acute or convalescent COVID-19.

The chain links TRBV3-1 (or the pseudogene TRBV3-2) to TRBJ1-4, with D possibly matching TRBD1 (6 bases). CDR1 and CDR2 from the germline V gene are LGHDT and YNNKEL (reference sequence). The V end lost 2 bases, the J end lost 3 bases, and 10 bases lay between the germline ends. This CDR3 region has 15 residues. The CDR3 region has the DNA TGTGCCAGCAGCCAATTGGGGGCCTCTAATGAAAAACTGTTTTTT. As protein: CASSQLGASNEKLFF.

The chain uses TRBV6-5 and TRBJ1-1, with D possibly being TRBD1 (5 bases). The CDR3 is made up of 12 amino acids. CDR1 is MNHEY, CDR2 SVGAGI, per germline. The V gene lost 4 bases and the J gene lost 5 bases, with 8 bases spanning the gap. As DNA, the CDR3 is TGTGCCAGCAGTTCCCCAGGGACTGAAGCTTTCTTT. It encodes CASSSPGTEAFF.

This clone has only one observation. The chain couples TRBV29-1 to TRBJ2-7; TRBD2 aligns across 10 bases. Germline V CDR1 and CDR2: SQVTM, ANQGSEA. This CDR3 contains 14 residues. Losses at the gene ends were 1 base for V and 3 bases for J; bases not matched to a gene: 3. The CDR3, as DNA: TGCAGCGTTGAAGGGACTAGCGGACTCTACGAGCAGTACTTC. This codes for CSVEGTSGLYEQYF.

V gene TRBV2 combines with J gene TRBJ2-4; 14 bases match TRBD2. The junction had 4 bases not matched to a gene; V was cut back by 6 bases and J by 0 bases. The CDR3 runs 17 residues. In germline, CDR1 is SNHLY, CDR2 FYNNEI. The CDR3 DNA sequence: TGTGCCAGCAGGGGACTAGCGGGGGTCCTAGCCAAAAACATTCAGTACTTC. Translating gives CASRGLAGVLAKNIQYF.

CDR3 residues: CASSNLLLNYGYTF. CDR3 nucleotides: TGTGCCAGTAGTAACTTACTACTAAACTATGGCTACACCTTC. The rearrangement links TRBV19 to TRBJ1-2, with D uncertain. This CDR3 is 14 amino acids long. Germline V gene data show CDR1 as LNHDA and CDR2 as SQIVND (reference sequence). The V end was cut by 4 bases, the J end by 2 bases, with 11 bases between. The complete variable domain, with remaining parts taken from reference TRBV19 and TRBJ1-2, reads DGGITQSPKYLFRKEGQNVTLSCEQNLNHDAMYWYRQDPGQGLRLIYYSQIVNDFQKGDIAEGYSVSREKKESFPLTVTSAQKNPTAFYLCASSNLLLNYGYTFGSGTRLTVV.

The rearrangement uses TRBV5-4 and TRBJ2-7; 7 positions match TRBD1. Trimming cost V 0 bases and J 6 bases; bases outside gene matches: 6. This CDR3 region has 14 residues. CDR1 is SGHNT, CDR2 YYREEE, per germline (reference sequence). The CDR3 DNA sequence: TGTGCCAGCAGCTTGGCGGACAGGATGATCGAGCAGTACTTC. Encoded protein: CASSLADRMIEQYF.

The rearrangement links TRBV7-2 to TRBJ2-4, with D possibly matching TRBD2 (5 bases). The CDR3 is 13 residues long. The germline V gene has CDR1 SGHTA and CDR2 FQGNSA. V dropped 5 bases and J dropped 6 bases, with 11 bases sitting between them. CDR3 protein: CASSRSGINIQYF. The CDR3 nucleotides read TGTGCCAGCAGCCGCTCGGGGATAAACATTCAGTACTTC.

The CDR3 bases are TGCGCCAGCAGCTTGAGGACAGGGGTCGGAGGGAACACTGAAGCTTTCTTT. Translation gives CASSLRTGVGGNTEAFF. V is TRBV5-1 and J is TRBJ1-1, with 9 bases that match TRBD1. The V and J ends lost 1 base and 1 base, in that order; junction bases with no gene match: 8. The germline CDR1 and CDR2 sequences are SGHRS and YFSETQ. This CDR3 region has 17 residues.

CDR3: CASSPSGGSLETQYF. In DNA, the CDR3 is TGTGCCAGCAGCCCTAGCGGGGGGTCATTGGAGACCCAGTACTTC. The rearrangement uses TRBV9 and TRBJ2-5; 11 nucleotides align to TRBD2. The CDR3 sequence is 15 residues long. Trimming at V came to 4 bases and at J to 5 bases, leaving 7 bases not matched to a gene. Looked up from germline, CDR1 is SGDLS and CDR2 is YYNGEE.

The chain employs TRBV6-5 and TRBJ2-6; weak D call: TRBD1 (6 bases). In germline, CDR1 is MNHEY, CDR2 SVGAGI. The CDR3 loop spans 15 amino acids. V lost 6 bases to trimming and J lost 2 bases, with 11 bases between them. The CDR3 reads CASSSTGTGANVLTF. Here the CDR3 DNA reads TGTGCCAGCAGCTCCACAGGGACTGGGGCCAACGTCCTGACTTTC.

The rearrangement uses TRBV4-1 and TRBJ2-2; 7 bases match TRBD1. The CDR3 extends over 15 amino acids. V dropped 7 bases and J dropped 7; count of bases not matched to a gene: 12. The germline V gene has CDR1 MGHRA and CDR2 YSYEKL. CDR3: CASKETGAIYGELFF. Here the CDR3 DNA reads TGCGCCAGCAAGGAAACAGGGGCAATCTACGGGGAGCTGTTTTTT.

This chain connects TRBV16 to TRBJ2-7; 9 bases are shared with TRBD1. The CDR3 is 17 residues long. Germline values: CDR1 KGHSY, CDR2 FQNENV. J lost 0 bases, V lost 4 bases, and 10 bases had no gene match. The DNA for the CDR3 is TGTGCCAGCAGCCCCCGACCGGGACAGGGTATCTCCTACGAGCAGTACTTC. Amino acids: CASSPRPGQGISYEQYF. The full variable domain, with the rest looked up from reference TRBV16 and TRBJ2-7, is GEEVAQTPKHLVRGEGQKAKLYCAPIKGHSYVFWYQQVLKNEFKFLISFQNENVFDETGMPKERFSAKCLPNSPCSLEIQATKLEDSAVYFCASSPRPGQGISYEQYFGPGTRLTVT.

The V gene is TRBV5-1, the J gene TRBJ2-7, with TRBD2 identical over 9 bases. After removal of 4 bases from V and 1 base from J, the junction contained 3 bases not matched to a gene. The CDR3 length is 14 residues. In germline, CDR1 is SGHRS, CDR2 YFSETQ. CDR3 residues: CASSLTSGSYEQYF. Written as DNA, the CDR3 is TGCGCCAGCAGCCTGACTAGCGGATCCTACGAGCAGTACTTC.

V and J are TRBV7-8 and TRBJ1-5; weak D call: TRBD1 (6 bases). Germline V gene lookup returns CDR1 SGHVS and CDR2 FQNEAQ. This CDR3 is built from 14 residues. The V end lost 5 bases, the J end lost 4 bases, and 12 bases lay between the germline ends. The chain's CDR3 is CASSPIDRNQPQHF. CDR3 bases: TGTGCCAGCAGCCCCATCGACAGGAATCAGCCCCAGCATTTT. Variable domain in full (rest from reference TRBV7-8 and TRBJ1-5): GAGVSQSPRYKVAKRGQDVALRCDPISGHVSLFWYQQALGQGPEFLTYFQNEAQLDKSGLPSDRFFAERPEGSVSTLKIQRTQQEDSAVYLCASSPIDRNQPQHFGDGTRLSIL.